These T cell receptor beta chains were read from a single sample in a study of response to subunit inactivated influenza vaccine. TCRdb reprocessed the RT-PCR reads with MiXCR, giving one entry per CDR3 protein. The repertoire consists of about 780,000 distinct CDR3 sequences, with about 18% occurring once and the leading ten covering about a tenth. The sequencing used PBMCs from blood, collected more than 4 days after vaccination. These receptors were collected from a man over 45 who received an inactivated influenza vaccine. Both conserved end residues are part of each CDR3. Each record gives: J gene, V gene, clone size, D gene, CDR3 DNA, CDR3 protein. The D gene is left open where the match is weak. Clone size appears in some rows only: once, few, many, or a class for an expanded clone.

TRBJ2-2 TRBV4-1 many NA TGCGCCAGCAGCCAAACTACCACCGGGGAGCTGTTTTTT CASSQTTTGELFF
TRBJ2-1 TRBV15 NA TRBD2 TGTGCCACCAGCCCCCGGCGGGAGGGCGACCATGAGCAGTTCTTC CATSPRREGDHEQFF
TRBJ1-2 TRBV12-3/TRBV12-4 few NA TGTGCCAGCTGGGACGGGTCAGCGGGCTACACCTTC CASWDGSAGYTF
TRBJ2-1 TRBV20-1 few NA TGCAGTGCTGCCCACTTTAGCAATGAGCAGTTCTTC CSAAHFSNEQFF
TRBJ2-3 TRBV12-3/TRBV12-4 few NA TGTGCCAGCAGTTTAGGACTGGACACAGATACGCAGTATTTT CASSLGLDTDTQYF
TRBJ2-1 TRBV2 NA NA TGTGCCAGCAGCCGGCGCTCCGGGCAGGGGCCTAATGAGCAGTTCTTC CASSRRSGQGPNEQFF
TRBJ1-2 TRBV12-3/TRBV12-4 few NA TGTGCCAGCAGTAGACAGGAAATCCTCTATGGCTACACCTTC CASSRQEILYGYTF
TRBJ2-3 TRBV10-3 NA NA TGTGCCATCAGTGACCCCGGGGGACGGGATACGCAGTATTTT CAISDPGGRDTQYF
TRBJ2-1 TRBV5-6 NA NA TGTGCCAGCAGCTTGGGTAGGACCTACAACAATGAGCAGTTCTTC CASSLGRTYNNEQFF
TRBJ2-7 TRBV29-1 NA NA TGCAGCGTTGAACTATTTAGCGAGAGGGACGAGCAGTACTTC CSVELFSERDEQYF
TRBJ2-5 TRBV12-3/TRBV12-4 many TRBD1 TGTGCCAGCAGTGGTCGGGACAGGGGGAAAGAGACCCAGTACTTC CASSGRDRGKETQYF
TRBJ2-1 TRBV5-1 NA NA TGCGCCAGCAGGGTCGTCGGGGGCGGGTTTTACAATGAGCAGTTCTTC CASRVVGGGFYNEQFF
TRBJ2-1 TRBV4-2 few NA TGTGCCAGCAGCCAAGAAGCGGGCCTTGACAATGAGCAGTTCTTC CASSQEAGLDNEQFF
TRBJ1-1 TRBV25-1 NA NA TGTGCCAGCAGTGAAGATTGGGCGTCCTCTGAAGCTTTCTTT CASSEDWASSEAFF
TRBJ2-5 TRBV7-6 few TRBD2 TGTGCCAGCAGCTTCTCATCCAGCGGGGGCTCGATTAAGACCCAGTACTTC CASSFSSSGGSIKTQYF
TRBJ2-3 TRBV10-2 NA TRBD2 TGCGCCACCCTAGCGGGATTGGCAGATACGCAGTATTTT CATLAGLADTQYF
TRBJ2-7 TRBV15 NA TRBD1 TGTGCCACCAGCAGAGAGGGGACAGGGGGGTACGAGCAGTACTTC CATSREGTGGYEQYF
TRBJ2-1 TRBV24-1 NA TRBD1 TGTGCCACCAGTCCAAGGGGACAGGGGAATCGCAATGAGCAGTTCTTC CATSPRGQGNRNEQFF
TRBJ2-5 TRBV7-9 few NA TGTGCCACCATTTTGGGGGGTGAGACCCAGTACTTC CATILGGETQYF
TRBJ2-7 TRBV7-8 few NA TGTGCCAGCAGCTTCCGATGGGACGAGCAGTACTTC CASSFRWDEQYF
TRBJ2-3 TRBV7-2 many NA TGTGCCAGCAGCTTACTTGGACGAGATACGCAGTATTTT CASSLLGRDTQYF
TRBJ2-2 TRBV7-9 NA NA TGTGCCAGCCCACCTCGGGGCAGGACCTCGAACACCGGGGAGCTGTTTTTT CASPPRGRTSNTGELFF
TRBJ2-7 TRBV6-2/TRBV6-3 few TRBD2 TGTGCCAGCAGTTACGACCAGCGGGAGATCGTCTACGAGCAGTACTTC CASSYDQREIVYEQYF
TRBJ1-5 TRBV20-1 few NA TGCAGTGCTGCCCGTCACAGGGACGTTATCCAGCCCCAGCATTTT CSAARHRDVIQPQHF
TRBJ2-1 TRBV24-1 few NA TGTGCCACCAGTGATGGGCATAACTACAATGAGCAGTTCTTC CATSDGHNYNEQFF